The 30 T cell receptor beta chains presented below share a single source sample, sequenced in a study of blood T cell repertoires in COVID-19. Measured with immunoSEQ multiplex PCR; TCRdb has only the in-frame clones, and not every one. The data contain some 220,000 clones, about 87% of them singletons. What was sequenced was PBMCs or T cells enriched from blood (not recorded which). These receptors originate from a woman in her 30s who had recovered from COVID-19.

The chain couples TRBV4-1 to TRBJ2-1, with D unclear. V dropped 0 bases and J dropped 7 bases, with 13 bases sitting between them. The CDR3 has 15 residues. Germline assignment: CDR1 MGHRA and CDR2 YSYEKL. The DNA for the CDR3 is TGCGCCAGCAGCCAAGAGGGCCTATGGTCGAATGAGCAGTTCTTC. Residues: CASSQEGLWSNEQFF.

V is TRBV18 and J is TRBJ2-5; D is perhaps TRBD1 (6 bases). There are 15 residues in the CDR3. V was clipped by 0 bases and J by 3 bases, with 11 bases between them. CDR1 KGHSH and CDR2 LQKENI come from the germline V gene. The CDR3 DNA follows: TGTGCCAGCTCACCACCGACTGGGACAAAAGAGACCCAGTACTTC. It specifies CASSPPTGTKETQYF.

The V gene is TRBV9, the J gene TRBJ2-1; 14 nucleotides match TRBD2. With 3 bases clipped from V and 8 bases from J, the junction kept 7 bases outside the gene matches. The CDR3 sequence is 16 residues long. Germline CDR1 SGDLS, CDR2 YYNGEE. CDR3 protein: CASSAEGLAGVDEQFF. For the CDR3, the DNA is TGTGCCAGCAGCGCCGAGGGACTAGCGGGGGTCGATGAGCAGTTCTTC.

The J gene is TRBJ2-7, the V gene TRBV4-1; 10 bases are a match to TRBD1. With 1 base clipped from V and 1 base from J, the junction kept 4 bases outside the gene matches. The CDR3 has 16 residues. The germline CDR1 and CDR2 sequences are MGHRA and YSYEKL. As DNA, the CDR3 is TGCGCCAGCAGCCAAGCGACAGGGGGCGGATCCTACGAGCAGTACTTC. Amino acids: CASSQATGGGSYEQYF.

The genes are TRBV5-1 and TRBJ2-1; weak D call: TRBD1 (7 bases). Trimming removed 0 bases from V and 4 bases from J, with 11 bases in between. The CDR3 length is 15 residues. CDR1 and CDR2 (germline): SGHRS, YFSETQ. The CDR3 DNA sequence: TGCGCCAGCAGCTTGGAGCAGGGGGGTTACAATGAGCAGTTCTTC. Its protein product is CASSLEQGGYNEQFF.

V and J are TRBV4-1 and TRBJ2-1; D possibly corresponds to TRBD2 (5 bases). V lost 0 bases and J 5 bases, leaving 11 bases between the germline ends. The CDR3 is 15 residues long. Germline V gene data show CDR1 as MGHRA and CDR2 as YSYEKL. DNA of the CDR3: TGCGCCAGCAGCCAAGAGAGGGTTTCCCACAATGAGCAGTTCTTC. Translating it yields CASSQERVSHNEQFF.

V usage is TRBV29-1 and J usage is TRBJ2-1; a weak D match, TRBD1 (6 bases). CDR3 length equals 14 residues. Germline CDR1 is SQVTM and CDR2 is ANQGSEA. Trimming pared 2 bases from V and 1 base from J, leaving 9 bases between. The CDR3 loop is CSVEWGTSYNEQFF. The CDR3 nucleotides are TGCAGCGTTGAATGGGGGACATCCTACAATGAGCAGTTCTTC.

The CDR3 here is CASSLFRTDTQYF. The DNA of the CDR3 is TGTGCCAGCAGCTTGTTTCGGACAGATACGCAGTATTTT. V gene TRBV5-6 combines with J gene TRBJ2-3; D is unclear. This CDR3 region has 13 residues. CDR1 is SGHDT and CDR2 is YYEEEE in the germline V gene. V lost 1 base and J 3 bases, leaving 6 bases between the germline ends.

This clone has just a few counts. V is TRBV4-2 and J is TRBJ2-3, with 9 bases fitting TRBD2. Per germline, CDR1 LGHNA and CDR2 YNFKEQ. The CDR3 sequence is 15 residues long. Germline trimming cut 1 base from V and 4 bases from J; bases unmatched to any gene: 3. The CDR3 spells CASSQASGVADTQYF. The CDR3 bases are TGTGCCAGCAGCCAAGCTAGCGGGGTGGCAGATACGCAGTATTTT.

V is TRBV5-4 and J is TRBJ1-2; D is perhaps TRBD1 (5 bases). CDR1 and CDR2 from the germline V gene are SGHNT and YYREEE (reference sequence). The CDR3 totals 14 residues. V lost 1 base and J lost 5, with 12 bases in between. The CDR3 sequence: CASSLSIRAYGYTF. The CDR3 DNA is TGTGCCAGCAGCTTGTCCATCAGGGCTTATGGCTACACCTTC.

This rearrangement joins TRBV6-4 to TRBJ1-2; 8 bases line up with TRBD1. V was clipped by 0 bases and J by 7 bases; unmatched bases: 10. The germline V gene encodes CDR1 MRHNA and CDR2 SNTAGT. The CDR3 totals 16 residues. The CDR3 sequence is CASSDSPGQGGVGYTF. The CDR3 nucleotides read TGTGCCAGCAGTGACTCCCCCGGACAGGGAGGGGTTGGCTACACCTTC.

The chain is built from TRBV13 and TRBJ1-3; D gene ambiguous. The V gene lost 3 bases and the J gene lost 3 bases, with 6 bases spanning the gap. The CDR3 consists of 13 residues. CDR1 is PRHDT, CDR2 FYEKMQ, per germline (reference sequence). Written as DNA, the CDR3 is TGTGCCAGCAGCTTGGCTTTTGGAAACACCATATATTTT. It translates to CASSLAFGNTIYF.

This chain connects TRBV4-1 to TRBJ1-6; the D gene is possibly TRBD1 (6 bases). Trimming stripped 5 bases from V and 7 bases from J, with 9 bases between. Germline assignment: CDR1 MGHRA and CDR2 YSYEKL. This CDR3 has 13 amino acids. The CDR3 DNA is TGCGCCAGCAGCGTACAGGGAAATTCACCCCTCCACTTT. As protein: CASSVQGNSPLHF.

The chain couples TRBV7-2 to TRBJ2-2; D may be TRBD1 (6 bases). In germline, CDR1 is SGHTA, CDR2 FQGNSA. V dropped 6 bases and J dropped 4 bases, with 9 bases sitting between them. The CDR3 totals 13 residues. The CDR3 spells CASRPGVTGELFF. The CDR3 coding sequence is TGTGCCAGCAGACCAGGGGTCACCGGGGAGCTGTTTTTT.

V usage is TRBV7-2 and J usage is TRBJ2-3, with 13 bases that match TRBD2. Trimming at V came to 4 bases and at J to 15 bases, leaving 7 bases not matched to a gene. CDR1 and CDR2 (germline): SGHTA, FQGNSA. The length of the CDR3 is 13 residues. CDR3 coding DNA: TGTGCCAGCAGCTCTTCACTAGCGGGGGGGACTTATTTT. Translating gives CASSSSLAGGTYF.

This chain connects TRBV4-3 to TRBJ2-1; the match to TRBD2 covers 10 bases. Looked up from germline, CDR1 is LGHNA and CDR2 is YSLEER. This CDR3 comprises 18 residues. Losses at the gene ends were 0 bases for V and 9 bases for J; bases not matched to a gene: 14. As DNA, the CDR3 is TGCGCCAGCAGCCAAGATCGCGGTAGCGGGGGGCTCCAGGGTGAGCAGTTCTTC. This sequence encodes CASSQDRGSGGLQGEQFF.

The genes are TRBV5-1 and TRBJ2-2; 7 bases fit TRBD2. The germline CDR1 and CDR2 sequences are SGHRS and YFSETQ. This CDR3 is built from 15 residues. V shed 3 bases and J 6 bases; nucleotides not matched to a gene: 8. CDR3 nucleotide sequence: TGCGCCAGCAGCTCCTATCCGGGGGGACCCGGGGAGCTGTTTTTT. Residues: CASSSYPGGPGELFF.

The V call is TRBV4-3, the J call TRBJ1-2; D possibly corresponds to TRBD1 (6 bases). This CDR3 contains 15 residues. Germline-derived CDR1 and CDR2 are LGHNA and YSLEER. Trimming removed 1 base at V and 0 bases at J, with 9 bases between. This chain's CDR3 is CASSQGGTSNYGYTF. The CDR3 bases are TGCGCCAGCAGCCAAGGAGGGACATCTAACTATGGCTACACCTTC.

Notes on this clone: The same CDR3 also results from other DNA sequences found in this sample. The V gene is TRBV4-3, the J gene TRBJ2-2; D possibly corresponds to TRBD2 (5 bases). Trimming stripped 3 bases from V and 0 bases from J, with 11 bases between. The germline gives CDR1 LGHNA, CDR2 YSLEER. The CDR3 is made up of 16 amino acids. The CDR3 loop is CASSQEAAPNTGELFF. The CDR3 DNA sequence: TGCGCCAGCAGCCAGGAGGCCGCCCCGAACACCGGGGAGCTGTTTTTT.

CDR3 loop: CASRRDRGNTDTEAFF. The DNA of the CDR3 is TGTGCCAGCAGACGAGACAGGGGAAATACGGACACTGAAGCTTTCTTT. The chain combines TRBV27 with TRBJ1-1, with 8 bases fitting TRBD1. V dropped 6 bases and J dropped 3; count of bases not matched to a gene: 12. The CDR3 runs 16 residues. Germline CDR1 reads MNHEY; CDR2 reads SMNVEV (reference sequence).

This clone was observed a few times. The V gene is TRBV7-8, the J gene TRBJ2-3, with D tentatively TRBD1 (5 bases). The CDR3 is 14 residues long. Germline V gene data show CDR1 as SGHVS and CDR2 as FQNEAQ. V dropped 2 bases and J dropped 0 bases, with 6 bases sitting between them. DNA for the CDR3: TGTGCCAGCAGCTTACCAGGGAGCACAGATACGCAGTATTTT. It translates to CASSLPGSTDTQYF. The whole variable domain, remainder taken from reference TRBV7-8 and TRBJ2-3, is GAGVSQSPRYKVAKRGQDVALRCDPISGHVSLFWYQQALGQGPEFLTYFQNEAQLDKSGLPSDRFFAERPEGSVSTLKIQRTQQEDSAVYLCASSLPGSTDTQYFGPGTRLTVL.

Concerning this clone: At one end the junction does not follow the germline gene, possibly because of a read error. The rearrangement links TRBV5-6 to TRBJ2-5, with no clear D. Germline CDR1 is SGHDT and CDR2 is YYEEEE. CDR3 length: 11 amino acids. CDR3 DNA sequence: TGTGCCAGCAGCTTGGCTGAGAACCAGTACTTC. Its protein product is CASSLAENQYF.

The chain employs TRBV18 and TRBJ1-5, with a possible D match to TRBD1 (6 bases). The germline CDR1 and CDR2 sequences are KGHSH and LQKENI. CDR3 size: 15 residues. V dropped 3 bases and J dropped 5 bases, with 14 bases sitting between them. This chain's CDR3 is CASSPSPGDHQPQHF. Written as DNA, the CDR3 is TGTGCCAGCTCACCTTCGCCAGGGGACCATCAGCCCCAGCATTTT. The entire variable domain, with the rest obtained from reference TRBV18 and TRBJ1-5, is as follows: NAGVMQNPRHLVRRRGQEARLRCSPMKGHSHVYWYRQLPEEGLKFMVYLQKENIIDESGMPKERFSAEFPKEGPSILRIQQVVRGDSAAYFCASSPSPGDHQPQHFGDGTRLSIL.

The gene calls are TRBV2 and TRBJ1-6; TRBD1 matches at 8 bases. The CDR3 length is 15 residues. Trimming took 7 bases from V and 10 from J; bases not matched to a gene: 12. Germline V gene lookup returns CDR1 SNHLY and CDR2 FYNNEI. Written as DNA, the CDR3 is TGTGCCAGCACGGACGAAGGACAGGGCTTGTCACCCCTCCACTTT. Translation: CASTDEGQGLSPLHF. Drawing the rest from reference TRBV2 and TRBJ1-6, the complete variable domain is EPEVTQTPSHQVTQMGQEVILRCVPISNHLYFYWYRQILGQKVEFLVSFYNNEISEKSEIFDDQFSVERPDGSNFTLKIRSTKLEDSAMYFCASTDEGQGLSPLHFGNGTRLTVT.

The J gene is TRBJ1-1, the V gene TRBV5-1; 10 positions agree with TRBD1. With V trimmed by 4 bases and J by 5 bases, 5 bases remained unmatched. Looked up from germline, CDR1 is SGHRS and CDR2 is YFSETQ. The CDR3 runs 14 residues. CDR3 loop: CASSPWDRGTEAFF. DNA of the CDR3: TGCGCCAGCAGCCCATGGGACAGGGGAACTGAAGCTTTCTTT.

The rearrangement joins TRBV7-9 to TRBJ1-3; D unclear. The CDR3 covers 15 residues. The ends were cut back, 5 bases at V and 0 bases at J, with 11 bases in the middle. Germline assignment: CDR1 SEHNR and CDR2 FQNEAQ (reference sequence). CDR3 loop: CASSPSTYSGNTIYF. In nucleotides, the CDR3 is TGTGCCAGCAGCCCTAGCACATACTCTGGAAACACCATATATTTT. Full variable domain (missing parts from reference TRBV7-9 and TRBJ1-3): DTGVSQNPRHKITKRGQNVTFRCDPISEHNRLYWYRQTLGQGPEFLTYFQNEAQLEKSRLLSDRFSAERPKGSFSTLEIQRTEQGDSAMYLCASSPSTYSGNTIYFGEGSWLTVV.

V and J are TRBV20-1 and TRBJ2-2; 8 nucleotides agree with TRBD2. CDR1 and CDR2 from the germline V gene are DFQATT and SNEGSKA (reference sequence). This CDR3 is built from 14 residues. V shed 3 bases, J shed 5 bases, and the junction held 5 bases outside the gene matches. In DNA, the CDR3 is TGCAGTGCTAGTCTAGCGGGTGATACCGGGGAGCTGTTTTTT. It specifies CSASLAGDTGELFF.

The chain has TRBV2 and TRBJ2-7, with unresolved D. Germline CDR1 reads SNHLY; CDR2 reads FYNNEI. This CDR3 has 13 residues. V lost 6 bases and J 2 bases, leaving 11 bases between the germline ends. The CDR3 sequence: CASRTTYPYEQYF. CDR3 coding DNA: TGTGCCAGCAGGACGACTTATCCCTACGAGCAGTACTTC.

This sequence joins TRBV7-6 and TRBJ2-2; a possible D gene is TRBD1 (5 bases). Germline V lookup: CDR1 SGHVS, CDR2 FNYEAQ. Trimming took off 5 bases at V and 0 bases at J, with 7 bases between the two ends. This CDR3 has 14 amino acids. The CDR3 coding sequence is TGTGCCAGCAGCCAGACAGCGAACACCGGGGAGCTGTTTTTT. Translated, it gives CASSQTANTGELFF. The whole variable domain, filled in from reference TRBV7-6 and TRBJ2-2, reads GAGVSQSPRYKVTKRGQDVALRCDPISGHVSLYWYRQALGQGPEFLTYFNYEAQQDKSGLPNDRFSAERPEGSISTLTIQRTEQRDSAMYRCASSQTANTGELFFGEGSRLTVL.

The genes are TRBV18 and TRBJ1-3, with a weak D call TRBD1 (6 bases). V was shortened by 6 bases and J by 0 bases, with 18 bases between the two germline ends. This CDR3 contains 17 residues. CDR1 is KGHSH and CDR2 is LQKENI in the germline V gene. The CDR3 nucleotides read TGTGCCAGCTCCCTAAACAGCCAGGGGACCTCTGGAAACACCATATATTTT. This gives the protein CASSLNSQGTSGNTIYF.